Below, 19 T cell receptor beta chains from the same sample are listed, as sequenced in a study of T cell responses to AZD1222 COVID-19 vaccine. Produced via immunoSEQ multiplex PCR; TCRdb's table is partial and in-frame only. This sample has fewer than 150,000 clones, with 87% found just once. Specimen: peripheral blood, collected on day 0 of AZD1222 vaccination. These receptors were obtained from an adult in good health.

This rearrangement joins TRBV5-6 to TRBJ2-5; 10 nucleotides line up with TRBD1. With V trimmed by 4 bases and J by 2 bases, 8 bases remained unmatched. This CDR3 spans 16 amino acids. CDR1 SGHDT and CDR2 YYEEEE come from the germline V gene. The CDR3 DNA reads TGTGCCAGCAGCCCCCTGGGACAGGGGCTTCAAGAGACCCAGTACTTC. Its translation is CASSPLGQGLQETQYF.

J is TRBJ1-6 and V is TRBV7-2; 10 positions agree with TRBD1. The germline V gene encodes CDR1 SGHTA and CDR2 FQGNSA. The V segment lost 5 bases and the J segment 4 bases; nucleotides outside the gene matches: 5. There are 16 residues in the CDR3. In DNA, the CDR3 is TGTGCCAGCAGCACTCGACAGGGGGCTTATAATTCACCCCTCCACTTT. Protein sequence: CASSTRQGAYNSPLHF.

For this clone: Other DNA sequences in the same sample also yield this CDR3. The chain couples TRBV12-3 or TRBV12-4 to TRBJ1-1; D may be TRBD1 (6 bases). The V end lost 2 bases, the J end lost 4 bases, and 8 bases lay between the germline ends. This CDR3 spans 13 amino acids. This CDR3 reads CASSLRGGTEAFF. In DNA, the CDR3 is TGTGCCAGCAGTTTAAGGGGGGGCACTGAAGCTTTCTTT.

The gene calls are TRBV6-1 and TRBJ1-6; 8 nucleotides line up with TRBD1. This CDR3 spans 16 amino acids. The V and J ends lost 4 bases and 7 bases, in that order; junction bases with no gene match: 9. Germline CDR1 and CDR2: MNHNS and SASEGT. For the CDR3, the DNA is TGTGCCAGCAGTGTAACCGGGACAGGCAAAAATTCACCCCTCCACTTT. Amino acid sequence: CASSVTGTGKNSPLHF.

The chain couples TRBV27 to TRBJ2-5; D possibly corresponds to TRBD1 (5 bases). The V end lost 11 bases, the J end lost 2 bases, and 12 bases lay between the germline ends. This CDR3 has 12 residues. Germline lookup yields CDR1 MNHEY and CDR2 SMNVEV (reference sequence). The CDR3 loop reads CAGHRNQETQYF. As DNA, the CDR3 is TGTGCCGGCCACAGGAATCAAGAGACCCAGTACTTC.

The CDR3 DNA reads TGTGCCAGCAGCGTAGGGTATGCAGCGGGGGGGCCAACAGATACGCAGTATTTT. This codes for CASSVGYAAGGPTDTQYF. The chain has TRBV9 and TRBJ2-3; 10 bases align to TRBD2. Germline V lookup: CDR1 SGDLS, CDR2 YYNGEE. CDR3 size: 18 residues. With V trimmed by 0 bases and J by 3 bases, 10 bases remained unmatched.

The chain links TRBV7-7 to TRBJ2-1, with 8 bases aligning to TRBD1. The CDR3 runs 13 residues. V shed 5 bases, J shed 4 bases, and the junction held 1 base outside the gene matches. From germline, CDR1 is SSHAT and CDR2 FNYEAQ (reference sequence). The CDR3 nucleotides are TGTGCCAGCAGCAGACAGGGGTACAATGAGCAGTTCTTC. Its translation: CASSRQGYNEQFF. The full variable domain, in which reference TRBV7-7 and TRBJ2-1 provide the parts outside the CDR3, is GAGVSQSPRYKVTKRGQDVTLRCDPISSHATLYWYQQALGQGPEFLTYFNYEAQPDKSGLPSDRFSAERPEGSISTLTIQRTEQRDSAMYRCASSRQGYNEQFFGPGTRLTVL.

The chain links TRBV3-1 (or the pseudogene TRBV3-2) to TRBJ1-1; D is ambiguous. The V gene lost 0 bases and the J gene lost 1 base, with 6 bases spanning the gap. The germline V gene has CDR1 LGHDT and CDR2 YNNKEL (reference sequence). This CDR3 spans 14 amino acids. In DNA, the CDR3 is TGTGCCAGCAGCCAAGAGACGGAGAACACTGAAGCTTTCTTT. Protein product: CASSQETENTEAFF.

This chain uses TRBV11-2 with TRBJ1-1, with D maybe TRBD1 (5 bases). This CDR3 has 16 residues. Trimming pared 1 base from V and 0 bases from J, leaving 12 bases between. The V gene's germline CDR1 is SGHAT and CDR2 FQNNGV. The DNA of the CDR3 is TGTGCCAGCAGCTTAGTCTCAGGGAGGTTGAACACTGAAGCTTTCTTT. Protein sequence: CASSLVSGRLNTEAFF.

A note on this clone: This specimen includes other DNA sequences encoding the same CDR3. The chain recombines TRBV5-1 with TRBJ2-1; 13 bases are a match to TRBD2. The CDR3 totals 16 residues. Germline V gene data show CDR1 as SGHRS and CDR2 as YFSETQ. V was clipped by 2 bases and J by 4 bases; unmatched bases: 3. The CDR3 protein is CASSLLAGGLYNEQFF. CDR3 nucleotides: TGCGCCAGCAGCTTACTAGCGGGGGGGCTTTACAATGAGCAGTTCTTC. Drawing the rest from reference TRBV5-1 and TRBJ2-1, the complete variable domain is KAGVTQTPRYLIKTRGQQVTLSCSPISGHRSVSWYQQTPGQGLQFLFEYFSETQRNKGNFPGRFSGRQFSNSRSEMNVSTLELGDSALYLCASSLLAGGLYNEQFFGPGTRLTVL.

The CDR3 is CASSILRLTVTEAFF. CDR3 DNA: TGTGCCAGCAGCATACTTCGCCTGACAGTTACTGAAGCTTTCTTT. The chain couples TRBV5-8 to TRBJ1-1, with D possibly TRBD1 on 5 matching bases. The V gene lost 4 bases and the J gene lost 5 bases, with 18 bases spanning the gap. Germline V gene data show CDR1 as SGHTS and CDR2 as YDEGEE. The CDR3 contains 15 residues.

The chain employs TRBV4-1 and TRBJ2-5; D may match TRBD1 or TRBD2 (5 bases each). V gave up 0 bases and J gave up 6 bases, with 20 bases separating them. The CDR3 contains 17 residues. Germline V gene sequence: CDR1 MGHRA, CDR2 YSYEKL. CDR3 DNA: TGCGCCAGCAGCCAAGATACCCGGCCAGGGACCCTGAAGACCCAGTACTTC. It yields the protein CASSQDTRPGTLKTQYF.

The table lists this clone with a count of one. This chain joins TRBV13 and TRBJ2-3, with D perhaps matching TRBD2 (7 bases). Per germline, CDR1 PRHDT and CDR2 FYEKMQ (reference sequence). The CDR3 sequence is 15 residues long. Trimming removed 2 bases from V and 4 bases from J, with 13 bases in between. CDR3 sequence: CASSLFGGRADTQYF. Written as DNA, the CDR3 is TGTGCCAGCAGCTTATTCGGGGGGCGGGCAGATACGCAGTATTTT.

This clone was seen a handful of times. This rearrangement joins TRBV19 to TRBJ1-1; D is ambiguous. V dropped 11 bases and J dropped 3 bases, with 22 bases sitting between them. Germline CDR1 and CDR2: LNHDA and SQIVND (reference sequence). The CDR3 sequence is 15 residues long. The CDR3 DNA follows: TGTGCCGTCAGTCAAGCCCCCGGGTTCTACACTGAAGCTTTCTTT. It yields the protein CAVSQAPGFYTEAFF.

V and J are TRBV27 and TRBJ2-7, with TRBD1 matching 9 bases. Germline CDR1 is MNHEY and CDR2 is SMNVEV (reference sequence). V lost 2 bases and J lost 1; bases outside the gene matches: 6. The CDR3 covers 16 residues. The CDR3 DNA is TGTGCCAGCAGTTTAGCCGGGACAGGGACTTCCTACGAGCAGTACTTC. This gives the protein CASSLAGTGTSYEQYF.

The sample holds one count of this clone. The chain carries TRBV4-3 and TRBJ2-1; 7 bases agree with TRBD2. Per the germline V gene, CDR1 is LGHNA and CDR2 is YSLEER. After removal of 0 bases from V and 3 bases from J, the junction contained 5 bases not matched to a gene. The CDR3 totals 16 residues. The CDR3 nucleotides are TGCGCCAGCAGCCAAGATTGGTCGGGGGGCTACAATGAGCAGTTCTTC. Translating gives CASSQDWSGGYNEQFF.

The chain carries TRBV27 and TRBJ2-7; 10 bases align to TRBD1. The V gene end was trimmed by 5 bases and the J gene end by 5 bases; junction bases not matched to a gene: 9. The CDR3 loop spans 15 amino acids. The germline V gene encodes CDR1 MNHEY and CDR2 SMNVEV (reference sequence). CDR3 nucleotides: TGTGCCAGCAGTCCCCCGGACAGGGGGATCAACGAGCAGTACTTC. This gives the protein CASSPPDRGINEQYF.

The genes are TRBV6-6 and TRBJ1-4; 7 nucleotides agree with TRBD1. The CDR3 runs to 15 residues. CDR1 MNHNY and CDR2 SVGAGI come from the germline V gene (reference sequence). V shed 6 bases, J shed 4 bases, and the junction held 8 bases outside the gene matches. CDR3 DNA: TGTGCCAGCAGGCCCTCCGGGACAGATAATGAAAAACTGTTTTTT. Translated, it gives CASRPSGTDNEKLFF.

J is TRBJ2-7 and V is TRBV4-1; 9 nucleotides agree with TRBD1. The J segment lost 3 bases and the V segment lost 4 bases, leaving 7 bases of the junction unmatched. This CDR3 contains 15 residues. Germline CDR1 reads MGHRA; CDR2 reads YSYEKL. The CDR3 DNA sequence: TGCGCCAGCAGCCCCTCTCCGGGACAGGGCTACGAGCAGTACTTC. Its translation is CASSPSPGQGYEQYF.